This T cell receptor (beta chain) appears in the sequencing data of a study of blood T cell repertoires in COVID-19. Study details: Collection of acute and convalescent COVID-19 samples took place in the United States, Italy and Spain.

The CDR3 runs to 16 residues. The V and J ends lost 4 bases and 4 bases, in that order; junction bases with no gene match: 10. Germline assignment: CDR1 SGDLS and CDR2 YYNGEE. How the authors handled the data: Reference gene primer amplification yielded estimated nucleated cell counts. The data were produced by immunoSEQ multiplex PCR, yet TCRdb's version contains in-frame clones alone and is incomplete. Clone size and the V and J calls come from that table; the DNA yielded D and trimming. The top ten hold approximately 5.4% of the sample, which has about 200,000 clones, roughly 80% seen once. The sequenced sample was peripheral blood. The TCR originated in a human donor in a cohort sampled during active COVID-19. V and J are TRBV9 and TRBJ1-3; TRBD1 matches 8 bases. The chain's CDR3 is CASSTTTGGTGNTIYF. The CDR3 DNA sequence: TGTGCCAGCAGCACCACAACAGGGGGAACAGGAAACACCATATATTTT.